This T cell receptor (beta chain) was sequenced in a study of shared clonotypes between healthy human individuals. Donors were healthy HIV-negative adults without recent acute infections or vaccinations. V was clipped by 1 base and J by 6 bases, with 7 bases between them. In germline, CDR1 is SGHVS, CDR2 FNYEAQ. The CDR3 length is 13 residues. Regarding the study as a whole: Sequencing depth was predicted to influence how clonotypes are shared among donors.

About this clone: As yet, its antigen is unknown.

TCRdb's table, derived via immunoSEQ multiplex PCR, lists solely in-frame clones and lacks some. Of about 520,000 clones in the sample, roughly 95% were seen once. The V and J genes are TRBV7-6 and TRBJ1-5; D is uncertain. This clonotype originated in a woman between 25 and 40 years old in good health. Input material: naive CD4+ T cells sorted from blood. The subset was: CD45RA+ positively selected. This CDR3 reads CASSLGLGQPQHF. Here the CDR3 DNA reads TGTGCCAGCAGCTTAGGATTGGGTCAGCCCCAGCATTTT.